This record concerns one T cell receptor (beta chain) sequence. Its target is unknown. This entry belongs to a study of Tregs in tolerant kidney transplant recipients. Trimming left V 3 bases short and J 2 bases short, with 7 bases between. Germline V gene lookup returns CDR1 SQVTM and CDR2 ANQGSEA. The CDR3 loop spans 12 amino acids. Sequencing used immunoSEQ multiplex PCR; TCRdb keeps in-frame clones, though not all of them. Among about 110,000 clones listed, 85% to 90% were seen once. The study's findings and limits: In tolerant patients, donor-specific Tregs outgrew total Tregs, suggesting antigen-driven expansion.

This TCR was recovered from a human donor who received a combined kidney and bone marrow transplant. The chain is built from TRBV29-1 and TRBJ1-2; D not resolved. The input for sequencing was CD4+ T cells from blood, taken before the transplant. Here the CDR3 DNA reads TGCAGCGTTGACCCGAGGAACTATGGCTACACCTTC. Translating it yields CSVDPRNYGYTF.